The source of this T cell receptor (beta chain) is a study of blood T cell repertoires in COVID-19. About the study: T cells, B-cell-depleted T cells, or PBMCs provided the cDNA or gDNA that served as material.

This clone was seen only a few times. The sample contains more than one DNA sequence encoding this CDR3. The protocol was immunoSEQ multiplex PCR, while the TCRdb copy is restricted to in-frame clones and leaves out a portion. The sample shows around 450,000 clones, approximately 86% of them seen only once. Cohort 3 donors counted as recovered after two negative PCRs, clearance, or resolved symptoms. CDR1 SGHAT and CDR2 FQNNGV come from the germline V gene. V was cut by 5 bases and J by 9 bases, with 8 bases left in between. CDR3 length: 11 residues. Sequencing was performed on PBMCs or T cells enriched from blood (not recorded which). V gene TRBV11-2 combines with J gene TRBJ2-1; a weak D match, TRBD2 (6 bases). The receptor was derived from a woman aged 18-35 years who had recovered from COVID-19. CDR3 sequence: CASSATSEQFF. The CDR3, as DNA: TGTGCCAGCAGCGCGACTAGTGAGCAGTTCTTC. Full variable domain (outside the CDR3, taken from reference TRBV11-2 and TRBJ2-1): EAGVAQSPRYKIIEKRQSVAFWCNPISGHATLYWYQQILGQGPKLLIQFQNNGVVDDSQLPKDRFSAERLKGVDSTLKIQPAKLEDSAVYLCASSATSEQFFGPGTRLTVL.